A selection of T cell receptor beta chains follows, all from one sample in a study of blood T cells in healthy people across ages. TCRdb reanalysed the 5' RACE reads using MiXCR and keeps one entry per CDR3 protein. The repertoire has 1.2 million to 1.5 million distinct CDR3 sequences, roughly 40% of them found once; the top ten carry 7.9%. The sample comprised blood. These receptors were collected from a young woman in good health. Each CDR3 is given with its conserved first and last residue. A D gene is named only where the DNA matches it firmly. Clone size is given for some rows only: seen once, a few or many times, or a class if the clone is expanded.

V gene	clone size	J gene	D gene	CDR3 protein	CDR3 DNA
TRBV4-2	NA	TRBJ1-1	NA	CASSQAQNTEAFF	TGTGCCAGCAGCCAAGCCCAGAACACTGAAGCTTTCTTT
TRBV29-1	NA	TRBJ2-5	TRBD1	CSVEVRGQETQYF	TGCAGCGTTGAAGTCAGGGGGCAAGAGACCCAGTACTTC
TRBV4-1	many	TRBJ2-7	NA	CASSQGWLPPGEQYF	TGCGCCAGCAGCCAAGGATGGCTACCTCCGGGCGAGCAGTACTTC
TRBV4-1	once	TRBJ2-7	NA	CASSQDPGTFPDEQYF	TGCGCCAGCAGCCAAGATCCGGGTACGTTCCCCGACGAGCAGTACTTC
TRBV4-1	NA	TRBJ1-1	NA	CASSFHGTEAFF	TGCGCCAGCAGCTTCCACGGCACTGAAGCTTTCTTT
TRBV4-1	NA	TRBJ2-7	NA	CASSQGSGISYEQYF	TGCGCCAGCAGCCAAGGGTCCGGAATTTCCTACGAGCAGTACTTC
TRBV20-1	few	TRBJ2-1	NA	CSAPPAYNEQFF	TGCAGTGCCCCCCCGGCGTACAATGAGCAGTTCTTC
TRBV3-1	once	TRBJ1-1	NA	CASSQIMDSRDAFF	TGTGCCAGCAGCCAAATAATGGACTCTAGGGATGCTTTCTTT
TRBV27	NA	TRBJ2-7	NA	CASSLNTGTEQYF	TGTGCCAGCAGTTTAAACACAGGGACCGAGCAGTACTTC
TRBV20-1	NA	TRBJ2-5	TRBD2	CSATAFGRGSQETQYF	TGCAGTGCTACGGCTTTCGGGAGGGGCTCCCAAGAGACCCAGTACTTC
TRBV2	NA	TRBJ2-5	TRBD2	CASRNSGGAQTQYF	TGTGCCAGCAGGAACAGCGGGGGCGCGCAGACCCAGTACTTC
TRBV5-1	NA	TRBJ2-6	NA	CASTLTAPGLSGANVLTF	TGCGCCAGTACCCTGACAGCGCCCGGTCTGTCTGGGGCCAACGTCCTGACTTTC
TRBV28	NA	TRBJ1-1	TRBD1	CASSSIGQGVNTEAFF	TGTGCCAGCAGCTCCATCGGACAGGGGGTGAACACTGAAGCTTTCTTT
TRBV7-9	NA	TRBJ2-5	TRBD2	CASSLWTSGYQETQYF	TGTGCCAGCAGCCTCTGGACTAGCGGGTACCAAGAGACCCAGTACTTC
TRBV12-3/TRBV12-4	NA	TRBJ1-5	TRBD1	CASSWTGGPQHF	TGTGCCAGCAGTTGGACAGGGGGCCCCCAGCATTTT
TRBV7-2	NA	TRBJ1-1	NA	CASIGQLNTEAFF	TGTGCCAGCATCGGACAGTTGAACACTGAAGCTTTCTTT
TRBV20-1	few	TRBJ2-3	NA	CSATTSPDTQYF	TGCAGTGCTACCACTAGCCCCGATACGCAGTATTTT
TRBV20-1	NA	TRBJ2-3	NA	CSSWAPWTDTQYF	TGCAGTTCCTGGGCCCCGTGGACAGATACGCAGTATTTT
TRBV7-6	NA	TRBJ2-3	TRBD1	CASSGKGGPDTQYF	TGTGCCAGTTCCGGAAAAGGGGGCCCAGATACGCAGTATTTT
TRBV3-1	NA	TRBJ2-2	TRBD2	CASSQGLEDTGELFF	TGTGCCAGCAGCCAGGGACTAGAGGACACCGGGGAGCTGTTTTTT
TRBV10-3	few	TRBJ2-7	TRBD2	CAISLGLELSYNEQYF	TGTGCCATCAGTCTGGGACTAGAACTCTCCTACAATGAGCAGTACTTC
TRBV20-1	NA	TRBJ2-7	NA	CSAHKHPGQPYEQYF	TGCAGTGCCCATAAACATCCGGGACAACCCTACGAGCAGTACTTC
TRBV3-1	NA	TRBJ2-5	NA	CASHHWGTQETQYF	TGTGCCAGCCACCACTGGGGGACACAAGAGACCCAGTACTTC
TRBV6-1	few	TRBJ2-1	TRBD2	CASRPGLAGNEQFF	TGTGCCAGCAGACCCGGACTAGCGGGGAATGAGCAGTTCTTC
TRBV6-5	few	TRBJ2-7	TRBD2	CASSYISGSPYEQYF	TGTGCCAGCAGTTACATTAGCGGGAGTCCGTACGAGCAGTACTTC
TRBV7-2	few	TRBJ2-3	NA	CASSLDQDRSGEYF	TGTGCCAGCAGCTTAGACCAGGACCGGTCCGGCGAGTATTTT
TRBV11-2	NA	TRBJ2-1	TRBD2	CASSPRARLAGAHHEQFF	TGTGCCAGCAGCCCGAGGGCCAGACTAGCGGGAGCCCATCATGAGCAGTTCTTC
TRBV12-3/TRBV12-4	NA	TRBJ1-2	TRBD1	CASEQGAGGFANYGYTF	TGTGCCAGCGAGCAAGGGGCAGGGGGATTTGCTAACTATGGCTACACCTTC